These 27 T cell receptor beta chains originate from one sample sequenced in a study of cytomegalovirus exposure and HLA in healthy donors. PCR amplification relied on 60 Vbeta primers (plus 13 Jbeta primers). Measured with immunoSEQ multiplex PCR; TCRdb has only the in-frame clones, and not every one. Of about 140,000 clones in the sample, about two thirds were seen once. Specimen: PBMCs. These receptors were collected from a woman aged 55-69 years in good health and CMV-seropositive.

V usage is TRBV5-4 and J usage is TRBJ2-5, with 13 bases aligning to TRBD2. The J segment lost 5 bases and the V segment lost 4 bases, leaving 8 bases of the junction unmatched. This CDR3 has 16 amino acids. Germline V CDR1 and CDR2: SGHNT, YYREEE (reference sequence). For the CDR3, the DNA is TGTGCCAGCAGCCCGCGGACTAGCGGGAGTATCGAGACCCAGTACTTC. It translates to CASSPRTSGSIETQYF. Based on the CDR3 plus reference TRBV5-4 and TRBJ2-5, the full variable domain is ETGVTQSPTHLIKTRGQQVTLRCSSQSGHNTVSWYQQALGQGPQFIFQYYREEENGRGNFPPRFSGLQFPNYSSELNVNALELDDSALYLCASSPRTSGSIETQYFGPGTRLLVL.

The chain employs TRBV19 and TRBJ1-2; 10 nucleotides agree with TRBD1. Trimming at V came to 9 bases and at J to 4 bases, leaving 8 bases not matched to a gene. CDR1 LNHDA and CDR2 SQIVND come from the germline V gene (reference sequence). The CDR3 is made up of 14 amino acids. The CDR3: CASTDRGRSYGYTF. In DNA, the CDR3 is TGTGCCAGCACCGACAGGGGGCGGAGCTATGGCTACACCTTC.

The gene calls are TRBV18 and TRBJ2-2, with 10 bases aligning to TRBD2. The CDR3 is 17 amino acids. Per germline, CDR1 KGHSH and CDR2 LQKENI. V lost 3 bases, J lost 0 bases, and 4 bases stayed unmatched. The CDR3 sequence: CASSPRTSGSNTGELFF. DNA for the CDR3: TGTGCCAGCTCACCTAGGACTAGCGGATCGAACACCGGGGAGCTGTTTTTT.

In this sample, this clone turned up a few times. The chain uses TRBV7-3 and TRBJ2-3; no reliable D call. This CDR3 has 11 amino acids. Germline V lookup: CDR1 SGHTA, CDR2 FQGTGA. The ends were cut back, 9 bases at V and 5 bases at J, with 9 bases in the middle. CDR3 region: CASSVGDTQYF. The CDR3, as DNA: TGTGCCAGTTCGGTCGGAGATACGCAGTATTTT.

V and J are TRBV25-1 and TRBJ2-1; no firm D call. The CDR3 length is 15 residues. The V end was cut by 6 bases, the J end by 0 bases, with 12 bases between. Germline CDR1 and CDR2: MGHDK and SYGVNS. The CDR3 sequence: CASRADLSSYNEQFF. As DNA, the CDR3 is TGTGCCAGCAGGGCAGACTTAAGCTCCTACAATGAGCAGTTCTTC.

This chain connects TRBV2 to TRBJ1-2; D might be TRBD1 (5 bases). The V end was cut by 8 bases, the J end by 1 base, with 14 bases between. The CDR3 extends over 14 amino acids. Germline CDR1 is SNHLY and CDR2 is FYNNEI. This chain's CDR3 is CASARGGDNYGYTF. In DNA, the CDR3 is TGTGCCAGCGCTCGCGGGGGGGATAACTATGGCTACACCTTC.

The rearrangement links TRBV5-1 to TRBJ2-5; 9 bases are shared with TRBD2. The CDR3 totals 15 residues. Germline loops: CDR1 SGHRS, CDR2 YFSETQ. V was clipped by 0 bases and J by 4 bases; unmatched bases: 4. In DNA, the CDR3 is TGCGCCAGCAGCTTGGGGGTAGCGGGAGTAGAGACCCAGTACTTC. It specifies CASSLGVAGVETQYF. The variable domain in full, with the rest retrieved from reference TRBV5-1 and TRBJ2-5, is KAGVTQTPRYLIKTRGQQVTLSCSPISGHRSVSWYQQTPGQGLQFLFEYFSETQRNKGNFPGRFSGRQFSNSRSEMNVSTLELGDSALYLCASSLGVAGVETQYFGPGTRLLVL.

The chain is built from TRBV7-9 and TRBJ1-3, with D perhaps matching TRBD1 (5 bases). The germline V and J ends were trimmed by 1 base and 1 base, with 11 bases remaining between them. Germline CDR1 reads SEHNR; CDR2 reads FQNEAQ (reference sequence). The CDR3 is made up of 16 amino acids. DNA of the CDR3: TGTGCCAGCAGCTTAGTAACCCGGGGGTCTGGAAACACCATATATTTT. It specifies CASSLVTRGSGNTIYF. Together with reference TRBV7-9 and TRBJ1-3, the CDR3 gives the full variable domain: DTGVSQNPRHKITKRGQNVTFRCDPISEHNRLYWYRQTLGQGPEFLTYFQNEAQLEKSRLLSDRFSAERPKGSFSTLEIQRTEQGDSAMYLCASSLVTRGSGNTIYFGEGSWLTVV.

The CDR3 region is CASSLRRYQPQHF. The CDR3 DNA follows: TGTGCCAGCAGCTTGAGGCGGTATCAGCCCCAGCATTTT. The genes are TRBV7-6 and TRBJ1-5; no definite D call. V was trimmed by 3 bases and J by 5 bases, leaving 8 bases between them. This CDR3 region has 13 residues. Per the germline V gene, CDR1 is SGHVS and CDR2 is FNYEAQ.

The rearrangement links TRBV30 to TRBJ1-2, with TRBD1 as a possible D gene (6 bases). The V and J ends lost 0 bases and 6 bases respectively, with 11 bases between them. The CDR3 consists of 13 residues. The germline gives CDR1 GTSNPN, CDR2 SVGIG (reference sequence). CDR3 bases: TGTGCCTGGAGTGTAACGGCAGGGGATGGCTACACCTTC. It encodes CAWSVTAGDGYTF.

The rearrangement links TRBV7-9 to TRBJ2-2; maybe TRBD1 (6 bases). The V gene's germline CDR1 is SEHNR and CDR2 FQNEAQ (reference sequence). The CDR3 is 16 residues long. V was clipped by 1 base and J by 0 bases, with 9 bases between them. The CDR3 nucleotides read TGTGCCAGCAGCTTAGGTGGGGGCGCGAACACCGGGGAGCTGTTTTTT. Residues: CASSLGGGANTGELFF.

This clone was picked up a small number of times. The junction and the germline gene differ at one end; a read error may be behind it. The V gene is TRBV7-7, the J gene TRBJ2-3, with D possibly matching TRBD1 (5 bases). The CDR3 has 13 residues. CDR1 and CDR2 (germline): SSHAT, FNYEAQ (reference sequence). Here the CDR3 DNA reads TGTGCTAGCAGCTTATCAGGGATGGATACGCAGTATTTT. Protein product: CASSLSGMDTQYF.

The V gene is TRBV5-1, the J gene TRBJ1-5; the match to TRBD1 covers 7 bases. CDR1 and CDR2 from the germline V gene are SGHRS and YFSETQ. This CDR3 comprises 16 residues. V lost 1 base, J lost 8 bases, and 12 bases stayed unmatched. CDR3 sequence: CASSLYGTANGEPQHF. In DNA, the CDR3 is TGCGCCAGCAGCTTGTACGGGACAGCGAACGGGGAGCCCCAGCATTTT.

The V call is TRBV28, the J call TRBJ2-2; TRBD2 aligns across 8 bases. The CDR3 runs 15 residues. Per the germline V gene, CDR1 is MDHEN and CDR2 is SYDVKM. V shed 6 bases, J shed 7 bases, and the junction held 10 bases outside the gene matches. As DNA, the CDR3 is TGTGCCAGCAGACCAGCGGGGGTAACGGGCGGGGAGCTGTTTTTT. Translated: CASRPAGVTGGELFF.

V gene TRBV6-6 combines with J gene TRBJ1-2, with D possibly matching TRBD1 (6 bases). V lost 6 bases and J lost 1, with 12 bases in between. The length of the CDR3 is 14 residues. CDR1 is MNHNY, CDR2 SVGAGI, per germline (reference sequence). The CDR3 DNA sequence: TGTGCCAGCAGAGAGACAGGTCTTAACTATGGCTACACCTTC. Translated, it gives CASRETGLNYGYTF.

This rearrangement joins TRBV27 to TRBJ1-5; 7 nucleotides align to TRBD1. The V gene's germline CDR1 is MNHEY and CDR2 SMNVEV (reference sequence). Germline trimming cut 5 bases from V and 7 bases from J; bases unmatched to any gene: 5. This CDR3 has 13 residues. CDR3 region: CASSHTGVQPQHF. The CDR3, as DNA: TGTGCCAGCAGTCATACAGGGGTACAGCCCCAGCATTTT.

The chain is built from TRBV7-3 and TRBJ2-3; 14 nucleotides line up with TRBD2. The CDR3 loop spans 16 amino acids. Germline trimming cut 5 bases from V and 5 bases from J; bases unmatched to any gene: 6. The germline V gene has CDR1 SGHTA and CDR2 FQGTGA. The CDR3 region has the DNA TGTGCCAGCAGCATGGGACTAGCGGGAGCTGGAGATACGCAGTATTTT. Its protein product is CASSMGLAGAGDTQYF.

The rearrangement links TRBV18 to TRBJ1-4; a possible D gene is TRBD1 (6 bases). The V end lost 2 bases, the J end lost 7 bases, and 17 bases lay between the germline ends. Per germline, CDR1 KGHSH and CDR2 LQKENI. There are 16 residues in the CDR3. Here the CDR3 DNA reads TGTGCCAGCTCACCAAATGGACAGATAGATCTTGAAAAACTGTTTTTT. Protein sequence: CASSPNGQIDLEKLFF.

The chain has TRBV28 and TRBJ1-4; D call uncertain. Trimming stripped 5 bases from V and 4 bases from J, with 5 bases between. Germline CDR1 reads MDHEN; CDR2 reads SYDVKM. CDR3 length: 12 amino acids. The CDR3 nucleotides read TGTGCCAGCAGTGGAGTTAATGAAAAACTGTTTTTT. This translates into CASSGVNEKLFF.

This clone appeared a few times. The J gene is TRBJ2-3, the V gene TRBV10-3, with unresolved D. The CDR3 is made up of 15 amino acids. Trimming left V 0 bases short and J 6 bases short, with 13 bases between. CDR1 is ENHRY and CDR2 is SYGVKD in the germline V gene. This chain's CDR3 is CAISESLAGWDTQYF. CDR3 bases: TGTGCCATCAGTGAGTCGTTGGCAGGATGGGATACGCAGTATTTT.

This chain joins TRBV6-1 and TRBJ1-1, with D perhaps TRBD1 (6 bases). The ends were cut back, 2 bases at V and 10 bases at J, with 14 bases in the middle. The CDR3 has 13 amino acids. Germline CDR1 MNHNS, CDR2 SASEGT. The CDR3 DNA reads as TGTGCCAGCAGTGAAACAGGGCGCGCCTCAGCTTTCTTT. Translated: CASSETGRASAFF.

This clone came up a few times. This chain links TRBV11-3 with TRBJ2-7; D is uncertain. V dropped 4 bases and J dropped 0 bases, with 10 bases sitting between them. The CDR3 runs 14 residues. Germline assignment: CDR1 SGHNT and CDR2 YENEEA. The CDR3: CASSSPGHSYEQYF. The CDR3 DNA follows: TGTGCCAGCAGCTCCCCAGGCCACTCCTACGAGCAGTACTTC. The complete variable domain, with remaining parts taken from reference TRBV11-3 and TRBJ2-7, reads EAGVVQSPRYKIIEKKQPVAFWCNPISGHNTLYWYLQNLGQGPELLIRYENEEAVDDSQLPKDRFSAERLKGVDSTLKIQPAELGDSAVYLCASSSPGHSYEQYFGPGTRLTVT.

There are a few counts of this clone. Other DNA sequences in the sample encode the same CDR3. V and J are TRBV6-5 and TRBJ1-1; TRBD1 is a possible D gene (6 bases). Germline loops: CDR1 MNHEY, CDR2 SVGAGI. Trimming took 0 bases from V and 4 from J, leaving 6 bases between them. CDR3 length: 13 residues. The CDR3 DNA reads TGTGCCAGCAGTTACTCCAGGGGCACTGAAGCTTTCTTT. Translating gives CASSYSRGTEAFF.

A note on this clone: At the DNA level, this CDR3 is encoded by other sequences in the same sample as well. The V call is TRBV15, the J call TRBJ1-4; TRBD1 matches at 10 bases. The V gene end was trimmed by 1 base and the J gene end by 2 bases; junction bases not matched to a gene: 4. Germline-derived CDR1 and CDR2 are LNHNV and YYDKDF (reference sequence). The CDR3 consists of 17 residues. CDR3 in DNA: TGTGCCACCAGCAGAGTGAGACAGGGGGCTACTAATGAAAAACTGTTTTTT. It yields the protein CATSRVRQGATNEKLFF.

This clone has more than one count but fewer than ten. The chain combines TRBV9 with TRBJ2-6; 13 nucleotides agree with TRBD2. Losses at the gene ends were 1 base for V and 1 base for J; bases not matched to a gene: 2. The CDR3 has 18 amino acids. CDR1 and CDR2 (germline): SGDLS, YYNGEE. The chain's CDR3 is CASSVRTSGSSGANVLTF. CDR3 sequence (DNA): TGTGCCAGCAGCGTAAGGACTAGCGGGAGTTCTGGGGCCAACGTCCTGACTTTC.

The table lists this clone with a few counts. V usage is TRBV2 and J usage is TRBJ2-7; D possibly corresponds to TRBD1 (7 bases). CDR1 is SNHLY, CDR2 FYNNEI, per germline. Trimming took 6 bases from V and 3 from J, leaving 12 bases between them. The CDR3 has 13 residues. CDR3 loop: CASSLQGGYEQYF. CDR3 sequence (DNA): TGTGCCAGCAGCCTCCAGGGGGGCTACGAGCAGTACTTC.

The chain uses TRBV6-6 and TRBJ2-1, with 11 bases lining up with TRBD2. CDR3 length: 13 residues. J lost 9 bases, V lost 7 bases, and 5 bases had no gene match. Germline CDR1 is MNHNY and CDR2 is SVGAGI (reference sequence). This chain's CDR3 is CASNSGRASEQFF. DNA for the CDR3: TGTGCCAGCAATAGCGGGAGGGCCAGTGAGCAGTTCTTC.